Listed here are 7 T cell receptor beta chains from one sample, sequenced in a study of cytomegalovirus exposure and HLA in healthy donors. With 60 Vbeta and 13 Jbeta primers, the PCR was carried out. Only in-frame clones appear in the TCRdb table, and some are missing; sequencing was by immunoSEQ multiplex PCR. The data hold approximately 88,000 clones, with roughly three quarters observed a single time. The specimen was PBMCs. All receptors derive from a male donor in good health and CMV-seronegative.

The V gene is TRBV19, the J gene TRBJ1-2; the match to TRBD1 covers 8 bases. Germline trimming cut 2 bases from V and 6 bases from J; bases unmatched to any gene: 5. The CDR3 length is 14 residues. Germline values: CDR1 LNHDA, CDR2 SQIVND (reference sequence). The DNA of the CDR3 is TGTGCCAGTAGTATACAGGGGGCTTTTCATGGCTACACCTTC. It yields the protein CASSIQGAFHGYTF.

The rearrangement links TRBV5-5 to TRBJ2-1, with TRBD2 identical over 10 bases. Trimming at V came to 1 base and at J to 5 bases, leaving 6 bases not matched to a gene. Germline CDR1 is SGHKS and CDR2 is YYEKEE (reference sequence). The CDR3 loop spans 16 amino acids. In DNA, the CDR3 is TGTGCCAGCAGCTTGAGTTTAGCGGGGGGAAACAATGAGCAGTTCTTC. This codes for CASSLSLAGGNNEQFF.

V is TRBV5-4 and J is TRBJ1-3, with D unresolved. In germline, CDR1 is SGHNT, CDR2 YYREEE (reference sequence). CDR3 length: 14 residues. The V end lost 3 bases, the J end lost 0 bases, and 7 bases lay between the germline ends. The CDR3 protein is CASSSVSSGNTIYF. The CDR3 region has the DNA TGTGCCAGCAGCTCGGTGAGCTCTGGAAACACCATATATTTT.

J is TRBJ1-2 and V is TRBV11-2; TRBD1 aligns across 9 bases. This CDR3 contains 12 residues. V shed 3 bases and J 13 bases; nucleotides not matched to a gene: 6. CDR1 and CDR2 (germline): SGHAT, FQNNGV. CDR3 residues: CASSLGDRASTF. The CDR3 DNA reads TGTGCCAGCAGCTTGGGGGACAGGGCCAGCACCTTC.

This clone has more than one count but fewer than ten. The chain is built from TRBV6-5 and TRBJ2-1, with D possibly being TRBD1 (5 bases). V was clipped by 0 bases and J by 3 bases, with 12 bases between them. The germline V gene encodes CDR1 MNHEY and CDR2 SVGAGI. CDR3 length equals 16 residues. The CDR3 nucleotides are TGTGCCAGCAGTTACTCGGCAGGGATCAACTACAATGAGCAGTTCTTC. Translation gives CASSYSAGINYNEQFF.

This clone appeared a few times. In DNA, the CDR3 is TGTGCCAGCAGCTTGACTAGCGGACCCCAAGATACGCAGTATTTT. It encodes CASSLTSGPQDTQYF. This chain joins TRBV6-5 and TRBJ2-3, with TRBD2 matching over 9 bases. Germline CDR1 is MNHEY and CDR2 is SVGAGI. The V gene end was trimmed by 6 bases and the J gene end by 5 bases; junction bases not matched to a gene: 9. This CDR3 contains 15 residues.

This chain joins TRBV27 and TRBJ1-2; 7 nucleotides agree with TRBD1. The CDR3 runs 14 residues. Germline V CDR1 and CDR2: MNHEY, SMNVEV (reference sequence). Trimming at V came to 3 bases and at J to 1 base, leaving 2 bases not matched to a gene. CDR3 nucleotide sequence: TGTGCCAGCAGTTTGCACAGGGGTAACTATGGCTACACCTTC. Residues: CASSLHRGNYGYTF.